This TCR beta chain emerged from a study of monozygotic twins with inflammatory bowel disease. The CDR3 has 13 amino acids. The germline V gene encodes CDR1 SGHTA and CDR2 FQGNSA. TCRdb re-called the 5' RACE reads, yielding one record per CDR3 amino acid sequence without DNA. Its table records hundreds of thousands of distinct CDR3 sequences. The specimen was blood. The receptor's source is a human donor with ulcerative colitis or Crohn's disease, or a healthy co-twin of an affected twin (not recorded which). The genes are TRBV7-2 and TRBJ1-1; the D gene TCRdb calls, TRBD1, cannot be checked with no DNA. CDR3: CASSPLTGGEAFF.